The entry below gives a single T cell receptor (beta chain) sequence along with its context. CDR3 length: 11 residues. Germline V gives CDR1 MNHNY, CDR2 SVGAGI (reference sequence). V was trimmed by 7 bases and J by 3 bases, leaving 6 bases between them. Assay: immunoSEQ multiplex PCR; the TCRdb copy retains only in-frame clones and omits some. The table lists more than 300,000 clones, around 90% of them singletons, with roughly 20% in the top ten. The record originates from a study of blood T cell repertoires in COVID-19. This clonotype was sampled from a woman in her twenties or thirties who had recovered from COVID-19. What was sequenced was PBMCs or T cells enriched from blood (not recorded which). V and J are TRBV6-6 and TRBJ2-5; no reliable D call. The CDR3 nucleotides read TGTGCCAGCACCCTAAAAGAGACCCAGTACTTC. Translating gives CASTLKETQYF.